This T cell receptor (beta chain) was recovered during a study of control samples from healthy donors and cancer patients. Produced via immunoSEQ multiplex PCR; TCRdb's table is partial and in-frame only. This table has roughly 81,000 clones, roughly 82% appearing once. The V segment lost 10 bases and the J segment 2 bases; nucleotides outside the gene matches: 5. In germline, CDR1 is MNHNY, CDR2 SVGAGI (reference sequence). This CDR3 spans 12 amino acids. The sample holds one count of this clone. The sample taken for sequencing was PBMCs. The origin of this receptor is a man between 60 and 75 years old with head and neck cancer. The chain couples TRBV6-6 to TRBJ2-7; 7 bases line up with TRBD1. The CDR3 bases are TGTGCCACAGGGACAGAAACCTACGAGCAGTACTTC. It specifies CATGTETYEQYF.